The TCR beta chain described here comes from a study of T-cell reconstitution after alpha-beta-depleted transplantation in children. Findings of the study overall: A year had passed since transplant, and T-cell counts and diversity by then came mostly from newly produced T cells.

As concerns this clonotype: Its specificity is not known.

Trimming left V 5 bases short and J 2 bases short, with 13 bases between. There are 15 residues in the CDR3. Preparing the TCRbeta library involved the use of unique molecular identifiers. TCRdb independently ran MiXCR on the PCR reads; one entry per CDR3 protein. The sample consists of over 150,000 distinct CDR3 sequences, about 7% of them appearing once. The genes are TRBV12-3 or TRBV12-4 and TRBJ1-3; D is undetermined. This clonotype was obtained from a boy aged 2-9 years with acute lymphoblastic leukemia, due to receive a stem cell transplant. Material: PBMCs, obtained before TCRalphabeta/CD19-depleted stem cell transplant. The CDR3 region has the DNA TGTGCCAGCAGTACTTACAGTACCCCTGGAAACACCATATATTTT. It yields the protein CASSTYSTPGNTIYF.